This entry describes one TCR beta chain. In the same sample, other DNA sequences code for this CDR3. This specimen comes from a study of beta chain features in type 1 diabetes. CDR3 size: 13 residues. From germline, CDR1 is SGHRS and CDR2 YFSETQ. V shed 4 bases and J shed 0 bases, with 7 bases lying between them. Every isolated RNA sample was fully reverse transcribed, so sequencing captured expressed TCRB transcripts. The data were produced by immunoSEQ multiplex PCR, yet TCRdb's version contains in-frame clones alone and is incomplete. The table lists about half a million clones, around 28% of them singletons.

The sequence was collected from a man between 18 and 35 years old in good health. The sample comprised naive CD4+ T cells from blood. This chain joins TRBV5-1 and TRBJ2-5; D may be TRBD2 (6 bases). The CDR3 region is CASSGGNQETQYF. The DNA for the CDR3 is TGCGCCAGCAGCGGGGGGAACCAAGAGACCCAGTACTTC.